This T cell receptor beta chain was captured in a study of cytomegalovirus exposure and HLA in healthy donors. Whole-study results and caveats: As immune exposure information, only CMV serostatus was available.

Both 60 Vbeta primers and 13 Jbeta primers went into the PCR. Some clones are missing from TCRdb's copy, which holds only in-frame ones; the method was immunoSEQ multiplex PCR. The data show tens of thousands of clones, 67% seen once. Concerning this clone itself: Its matching antigen is unknown.

The germline CDR1 and CDR2 sequences are SGHRS and YFSETQ. The V end lost 0 bases, the J end lost 8 bases, and 14 bases lay between the germline ends. The length of the CDR3 is 14 residues. J is TRBJ1-2 and V is TRBV5-1; D is perhaps TRBD1 (6 bases). The sequencing input was PBMCs. The TCR originated in a man younger than 40 in good health and CMV-seronegative. DNA for the CDR3: TGCGCCAGCAGCTTGGATGGGGGGGGGCAAGGCTACACCTTC. This translates into CASSLDGGGQGYTF.